The next 21 T cell receptor beta chains were all read from a single sample in a study of T cells after posttransplantation cyclophosphamide. Sampled 1 year posttransplant, controls received myeloablative marrow transplants, methotrexate and a calcineurin inhibitor. Assay: immunoSEQ multiplex PCR; the TCRdb copy retains only in-frame clones and omits some. The sample consists of more than 15,000 clones, around 86% of them appearing once. The material was PBMCs, obtained after an allogeneic stem cell transplant with a calcineurin inhibitor and methotrexate. These receptors all stem from a male patient between 45 and 60 years old who received an allogeneic stem cell transplant from an unrelated donor, was CMV-positive, and had chronic GVHD only. Part of the T cells may come from the graft donor.

This clone was seen once. The genes are TRBV5-4 and TRBJ1-5; TRBD1 might be the D (6 bases). V was shortened by 4 bases and J by 7 bases, with 12 bases between the two germline ends. Germline V gene lookup returns CDR1 SGHNT and CDR2 YYREEE (reference sequence). The CDR3 is 13 residues long. Here the CDR3 DNA reads TGTGCCAGCAGCCGGGACAACGAACAGCCCCAGCATTTT. It is translated as CASSRDNEQPQHF.

The chain carries TRBV19 and TRBJ1-1; TRBD1 might be the D (5 bases). The CDR3 is 14 residues long. Trimming took off 3 bases at V and 5 bases at J, with 13 bases between the two ends. Germline values: CDR1 LNHDA, CDR2 SQIVND (reference sequence). CDR3 nucleotides: TGTGCCAGTAGTATGGTCTCAGGGAAGACTGAAGCTTTCTTT. Its protein is CASSMVSGKTEAFF. The whole variable domain, filled in from reference TRBV19 and TRBJ1-1, reads DGGITQSPKYLFRKEGQNVTLSCEQNLNHDAMYWYRQDPGQGLRLIYYSQIVNDFQKGDIAEGYSVSREKKESFPLTVTSAQKNPTAFYLCASSMVSGKTEAFFGQGTRLTVV.

V usage is TRBV10-2 and J usage is TRBJ2-2, with no clear D. With 4 bases removed from V and 6 bases from J, the gap between germline ends came to 15 bases. Germline loops: CDR1 WSHSY, CDR2 SAAADI. The CDR3 length is 15 residues. CDR3 protein: CASSALPEHPGELFF. For the CDR3, the DNA is TGCGCCAGCAGTGCATTACCAGAACATCCCGGGGAGCTGTTTTTT.

V and J are TRBV19 and TRBJ2-7; tentative D call: TRBD1 (6 bases). The CDR3 extends over 14 amino acids. Per the germline V gene, CDR1 is LNHDA and CDR2 is SQIVND (reference sequence). Trimming cost V 5 bases and J 1 base, with 12 bases left between them. The CDR3 spells CASSVLTGSYEQYF. For the CDR3, the DNA is TGTGCCAGTAGTGTCCTGACAGGTTCCTACGAGCAGTACTTC.

By sample share, this clone is medium-sized. This chain connects TRBV19 to TRBJ1-1; a possible D gene is TRBD1 (6 bases). CDR1 and CDR2 (germline): LNHDA, SQIVND (reference sequence). The V gene lost 3 bases and the J gene lost 7 bases, with 6 bases spanning the gap. This CDR3 contains 11 residues. The chain's CDR3 is CASSIRGEAFF. CDR3 sequence (DNA): TGTGCCAGTAGTATCAGGGGTGAAGCTTTCTTT.

V is TRBV29-1 and J is TRBJ2-5; a weak D match, TRBD2 (5 bases). The DNA end lines up better with TRBJ2-7; the J call may be wrong. Germline V gives CDR1 SQVTM, CDR2 ANQGSEA. The CDR3 consists of 15 residues. The CDR3 reads CSVEEGRGLAYEQYF. The CDR3 DNA is TGCAGCGTTGAAGAAGGCCGGGGTCTGGCCTACGAGCAGTACTTC.

CDR3 residues: CASSLETAEAFF. The CDR3 coding sequence is TGTGCCAGCAGCTTGGAAACAGCCGAAGCTTTCTTT. J is TRBJ1-1 and V is TRBV5-6; D remains unclear. CDR1 and CDR2 (germline): SGHDT, YYEEEE. The CDR3 totals 12 residues. Trimming left V 0 bases short and J 8 bases short, with 8 bases between.

V and J are TRBV5-1 and TRBJ2-3, with 12 bases identical to TRBD2. Germline trimming cut 3 bases from V and 6 bases from J; bases unmatched to any gene: 5. Germline CDR1 is SGHRS and CDR2 is YFSETQ. CDR3 length equals 15 residues. CDR3 sequence: CASSSTTSGGDTQYF. As DNA, the CDR3 is TGCGCCAGCAGCTCCACCACTAGCGGGGGGGATACGCAGTATTTT.

In its sample, this clone was seen once. This chain links TRBV5-1 with TRBJ1-3; weak D call: TRBD1 (5 bases). CDR1 is SGHRS and CDR2 is YFSETQ in the germline V gene. Trimming took 3 bases from V and 0 from J, leaving 10 bases between them. The CDR3 loop spans 15 amino acids. The CDR3 DNA reads TGCGCCAGCAGCTCCCGGGGGTCCTCTGGAAACACCATATATTTT. Translation gives CASSSRGSSGNTIYF.

Note on this clone: Other DNA sequences in the sample encode the same CDR3. The rearrangement links TRBV19 to TRBJ1-6; 8 positions agree with TRBD1. The germline gives CDR1 LNHDA, CDR2 SQIVND (reference sequence). The junction had 5 bases not matched to a gene; V was cut back by 3 bases and J by 10 bases. The CDR3 length is 14 residues. CDR3 protein: CASSIWTGQSPLHF. Here the CDR3 DNA reads TGTGCCAGTAGTATCTGGACAGGGCAATCACCCCTCCACTTT.

As for this clone: A junction boundary mismatches the germline segment, possibly from a read error. V and J are TRBV19 and TRBJ2-7, with 8 nucleotides matching TRBD1. Per the germline V gene, CDR1 is LNHDA and CDR2 is SQIVND (reference sequence). The CDR3 is 14 residues long. The CDR3, as DNA: TGTGTCAGTAGTATTTCAGGGGGCCACTACGAGCAGTACTTC. The encoded protein is CVSSISGGHYEQYF.

The J gene is TRBJ2-3, the V gene TRBV7-9; 9 nucleotides agree with TRBD2. This CDR3 is 15 amino acids long. Germline CDR1 SEHNR, CDR2 FQNEAQ (reference sequence). V was pared by 3 bases and J by 0 bases, with 1 base of the junction left unmatched. Here the CDR3 DNA reads TGTGCCAGCAGCTTTACTAGCGGGAGCACAGATACGCAGTATTTT. Amino acid sequence: CASSFTSGSTDTQYF.

V usage is TRBV2 and J usage is TRBJ2-5; TRBD1 matches 8 bases. The DNA end is more similar to TRBJ2-7, so the J call may be wrong. In germline, CDR1 is SNHLY, CDR2 FYNNEI. This CDR3 region has 14 residues. The DNA of the CDR3 is TGTGCCAGCAGTGAGGACAGGGAAGGCGACGAGCAGTACTTC. This sequence encodes CASSEDREGDEQYF.

A few counts support this clone. The rearrangement joins TRBV28 to TRBJ1-6; D unresolved. Germline V gene data show CDR1 as MDHEN and CDR2 as SYDVKM. The CDR3 has 15 amino acids. V was shortened by 7 bases and J by 10 bases, with 20 bases between the two germline ends. The DNA for the CDR3 is TGTGCCAGCACCGGGGTAGGGATCACGAACTCACCCCTCCACTTT. This codes for CASTGVGITNSPLHF.

In its sample, this clone was seen once. The genes are TRBV7-9 and TRBJ1-1; TRBD1 aligns across 9 bases. J was trimmed by 3 bases and V by 3 bases; bases with no gene match: 2. Germline assignment: CDR1 SEHNR and CDR2 FQNEAQ (reference sequence). There are 14 residues in the CDR3. In DNA form, the CDR3 reads TGTGCCAGCAGCTTCAACAGGGGGCACACTGAAGCTTTCTTT. Residues: CASSFNRGHTEAFF.

The chain combines TRBV27 with TRBJ2-3, with TRBD1 matching 9 bases. The CDR3 loop spans 16 amino acids. CDR1 and CDR2 (germline): MNHEY, SMNVEV (reference sequence). The ends lost 6 bases at V and 4 bases at J; junction bases unmatched: 11. In DNA form, the CDR3 reads TGTGCCAGCAGGATCTCGACAGGGGGGAGCGCAGATACGCAGTATTTT. Amino acid sequence: CASRISTGGSADTQYF.

This clone appeared once. The genes are TRBV7-8 and TRBJ1-2; TRBD1 agrees at 8 bases. Germline V gene lookup returns CDR1 SGHVS and CDR2 FQNEAQ. After removal of 5 bases from V and 4 bases from J, the junction contained 9 bases not matched to a gene. The CDR3 length is 15 residues. For the CDR3, the DNA is TGTGCCAGCAGCCCCGAACAGGGGGACTTCTATGGCTACACCTTC. This codes for CASSPEQGDFYGYTF.

This clone was picked up a small number of times. The chain combines TRBV7-3 with TRBJ2-1; 9 bases are a match to TRBD1. CDR1 SGHTA and CDR2 FQGTGA come from the germline V gene. The junction had 3 bases not matched to a gene; V was cut back by 5 bases and J by 7 bases. The CDR3 runs 13 residues. CDR3 sequence (DNA): TGTGCCAGCAGCCAGGGACAGGGTAATGAGCAGTTCTTC. Protein product: CASSQGQGNEQFF.

This clone was picked up a small number of times. This chain connects TRBV19 to TRBJ2-1; 9 nucleotides agree with TRBD1. CDR1 and CDR2 (germline): LNHDA, SQIVND (reference sequence). The CDR3 has 18 residues. J was trimmed by 8 bases and V by 3 bases; bases with no gene match: 17. The CDR3, as DNA: TGTGCCAGTAGTATCCAAACAGGGGGCGCAGGAGGCTATGATGAGCAGTTCTTC. This sequence encodes CASSIQTGGAGGYDEQFF.

The chain carries TRBV19 and TRBJ2-7, with unresolved D. The germline V gene has CDR1 LNHDA and CDR2 SQIVND (reference sequence). The CDR3 has 14 amino acids. Deletions cut 3 bases from V and 12 bases from J, with 21 bases between. The CDR3 sequence is CASSMSPSAYERYF. The CDR3 coding sequence is TGTGCCAGTAGTATGTCCCCAAGTGCCTACGAGAGGTACTTC.

This clone came up once. The V call is TRBV5-1, the J call TRBJ2-2; TRBD2 agrees at 11 bases. The CDR3 totals 15 residues. J lost 4 bases, V lost 7 bases, and 6 bases had no gene match. Germline V gives CDR1 SGHRS, CDR2 YFSETQ. The chain's CDR3 is CASSTSGEITGELFF. The CDR3 DNA is TGCGCCAGCTCGACTAGCGGGGAGATCACCGGGGAGCTGTTTTTT.